The 8 T cell receptor beta chains below were found in one sample sequenced in a study of T cell repertoires in cytomegalovirus infection. MiXCR was run by TCRdb on the reads, yielding one entry per CDR3 protein. This repertoire shows 400,000 or so distinct CDR3 sequences, around 18% found once; its top ten account for 7.5% to 9.5%. Sample: PBMCs. Receptor source: a human donor in good health (CMV status not recorded). Some clones in this sample may be carry-over from other donors' samples.

The rearrangement joins TRBV11-2 to TRBJ2-3, with D perhaps matching TRBD2 (6 bases). The CDR3 length is 15 residues. Germline V CDR1 and CDR2: SGHAT, FQNNGV. Trimming cost V 7 bases and J 5 bases, with 19 bases left between them. CDR3 amino acids: CASNLLGRFGDTQYF. CDR3 nucleotides: TGTGCCAGCAACCTCCTAGGGAGGTTCGGAGATACGCAGTATTTT.

This clonotype was counted ten times or more. The genes are TRBV11-2 and TRBJ2-1, with TRBD2 matching 8 bases. CDR3 length: 13 residues. Germline CDR1 reads SGHAT; CDR2 reads FQNNGV. The V gene end was trimmed by 8 bases and the J gene end by 8 bases; junction bases not matched to a gene: 8. The DNA for the CDR3 is TGTGCCAGCCGCCTAGCGGGCCCCTATGAGCAGTTCTTC. Its protein product is CASRLAGPYEQFF.

This clonotype has at least ten counts. This chain uses TRBV9 with TRBJ2-5, with 7 bases that match TRBD1. V gave up 0 bases and J gave up 1 base; unmatched junction bases: 6. The CDR3 covers 16 residues. Germline V CDR1 and CDR2: SGDLS, YYNGEE. This chain's CDR3 is CASSVGDSTTQETQYF. The CDR3 nucleotides are TGTGCCAGCAGCGTAGGGGACAGCACTACCCAAGAGACCCAGTACTTC.

In this sample, this clonotype turned up a few times. The V and J genes are TRBV25-1 and TRBJ1-2; 9 nucleotides line up with TRBD1. CDR1 is MGHDK and CDR2 is SYGVNS in the germline V gene. The ends lost 8 bases at V and 7 bases at J; junction bases unmatched: 8. The length of the CDR3 is 13 residues. The DNA for the CDR3 is TGTGCCAGCCGGGACAGGGAATTTAGTGGCTACACCTTC. Translated: CASRDREFSGYTF.

The chain employs TRBV11-2 and TRBJ1-1; D is uncertain. There are 12 residues in the CDR3. With 5 bases removed from V and 7 bases from J, the gap between germline ends came to 11 bases. Germline V CDR1 and CDR2: SGHAT, FQNNGV. The CDR3 DNA is TGTGCCAGCAGCCCTATCTTGGGTGAAGCTTTCTTT. It encodes CASSPILGEAFF.

The V gene is TRBV7-8, the J gene TRBJ2-5; 9 positions match TRBD2. The V gene end was trimmed by 1 base and the J gene end by 5 bases; junction bases not matched to a gene: 11. From germline, CDR1 is SGHVS and CDR2 FQNEAQ. The CDR3 runs 17 residues. This CDR3 reads CASSLGRFAGGRETQYF. The CDR3 DNA is TGTGCCAGCAGCTTAGGGCGGTTTGCGGGGGGGCGGGAGACCCAGTACTTC.

This clonotype was recorded many times. V usage is TRBV7-2 and J usage is TRBJ1-4; maybe TRBD1 (6 bases). The CDR3 length is 15 residues. Per germline, CDR1 SGHTA and CDR2 FQGNSA. Trimming removed 1 base from V and 7 bases from J, with 13 bases in between. In DNA, the CDR3 is TGTGCCAGCAGCTTAGGGACAGTTAGTGGTGAAAAACTGTTTTTT. Its translation is CASSLGTVSGEKLFF.

This clonotype came up many times. The chain's CDR3 is CASSSRTGADTQYF. The CDR3 region has the DNA TGTGCCAGCAGCTCCCGGACAGGGGCAGATACGCAGTATTTT. The chain joins TRBV5-4 to TRBJ2-3; TRBD1 aligns across 9 bases. CDR1 is SGHNT, CDR2 YYREEE, per germline (reference sequence). After removal of 3 bases from V and 4 bases from J, the junction contained 3 bases not matched to a gene. The CDR3 runs to 14 residues.